A single T cell receptor (beta chain) is shown here with its context. Its target is not known. The data stem from a study of blood T cells in healthy people across ages. Study as a whole: Template switching caught about one barcoded beta molecule for each two T cells. Findings of the study overall: From one million sequenced T cells, diversity estimates were lower bounds. Both higher diversity and more naive CD4+ cells marked long-lived donors when set against aged donors.

CDR3 size: 14 residues. Losses at the gene ends were 7 bases for V and 4 bases for J; bases not matched to a gene: 11. Looked up from germline, CDR1 is SQVTM and CDR2 is ANQGSEA. A sample-barcoded 5' primer and a J-beta primer mix were used in a second PCR of roughly 6 to 11 cycles. Every molecule of cDNA carried a tag from a template-switch adaptor with 12 random nucleotides. Using its own MiXCR run on the 5' RACE reads, TCRdb lists one record per CDR3 protein. Here the sample spans about a million distinct CDR3 sequences, approximately 50% being singletons. The chain is built from TRBV29-1 and TRBJ1-2; 8 bases align to TRBD1. Sequenced input: blood. The clonotype was recovered from a woman aged 55-75 years in good health. The CDR3 coding sequence is TGCAGCGCTGACCGGGACAGGAAACCCTATGGCTACACCTTC. The encoded protein is CSADRDRKPYGYTF.